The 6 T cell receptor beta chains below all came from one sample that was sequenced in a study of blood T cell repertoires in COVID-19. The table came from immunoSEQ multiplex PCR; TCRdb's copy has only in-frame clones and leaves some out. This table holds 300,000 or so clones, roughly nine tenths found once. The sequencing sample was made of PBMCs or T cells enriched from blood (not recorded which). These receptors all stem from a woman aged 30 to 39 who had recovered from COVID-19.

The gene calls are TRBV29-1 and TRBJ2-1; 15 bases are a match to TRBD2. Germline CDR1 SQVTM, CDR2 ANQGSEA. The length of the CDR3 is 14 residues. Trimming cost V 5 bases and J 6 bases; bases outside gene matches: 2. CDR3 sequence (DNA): TGCAGCGTTTGGACTAGCGGGGGGGCCAATGAGCAGTTCTTC. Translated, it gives CSVWTSGGANEQFF.

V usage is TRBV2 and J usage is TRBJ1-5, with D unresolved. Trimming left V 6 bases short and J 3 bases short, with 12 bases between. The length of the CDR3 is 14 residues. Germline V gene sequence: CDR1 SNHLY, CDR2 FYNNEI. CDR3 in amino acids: CASRSGQNNQPQHF. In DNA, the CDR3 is TGTGCCAGCAGGAGTGGGCAGAACAATCAGCCCCAGCATTTT.

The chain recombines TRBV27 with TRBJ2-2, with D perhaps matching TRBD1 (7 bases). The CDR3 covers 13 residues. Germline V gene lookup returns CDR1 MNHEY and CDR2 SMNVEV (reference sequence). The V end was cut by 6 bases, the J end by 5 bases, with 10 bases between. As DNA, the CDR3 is TGTGCCAGCAGCTCAGGGGGGACCGGGGAGCTGTTTTTT. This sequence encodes CASSSGGTGELFF.

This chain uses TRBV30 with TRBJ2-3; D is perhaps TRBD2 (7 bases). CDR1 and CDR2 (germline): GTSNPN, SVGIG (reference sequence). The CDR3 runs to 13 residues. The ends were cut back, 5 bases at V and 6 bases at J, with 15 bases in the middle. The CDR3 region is CAWGGAGQDTQYF. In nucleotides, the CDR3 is TGTGCCTGGGGGGGGGCAGGGCAGGATACGCAGTATTTT.

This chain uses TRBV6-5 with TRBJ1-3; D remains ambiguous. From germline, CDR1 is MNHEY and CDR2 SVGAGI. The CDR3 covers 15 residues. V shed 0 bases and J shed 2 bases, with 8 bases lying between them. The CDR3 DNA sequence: TGTGCCAGCAGTTACTCTGAGCGTCCTGGAAACACCATATATTTT. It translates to CASSYSERPGNTIYF.

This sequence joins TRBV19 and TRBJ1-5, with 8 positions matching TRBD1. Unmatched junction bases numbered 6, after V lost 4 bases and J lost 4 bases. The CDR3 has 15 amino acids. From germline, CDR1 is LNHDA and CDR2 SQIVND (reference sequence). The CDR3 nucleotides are TGTGCCAGTAGTACCCCGGACAGGGCAAATCAGCCCCAGCATTTT. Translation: CASSTPDRANQPQHF. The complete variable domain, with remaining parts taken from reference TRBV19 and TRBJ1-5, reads DGGITQSPKYLFRKEGQNVTLSCEQNLNHDAMYWYRQDPGQGLRLIYYSQIVNDFQKGDIAEGYSVSREKKESFPLTVTSAQKNPTAFYLCASSTPDRANQPQHFGDGTRLSIL.